The 14 T cell receptor beta chains reported below all come from one sample, sequenced in a study of CD8+CD57+ T cells in acquired aplastic anemia. Template material for TCR beta VDJ and CDR3 profiling consisted of genomic DNA. MiXCR, run by TCRdb on the reads, gives a single entry per CDR3 protein. The sample contains about 270,000 distinct CDR3 sequences, 45% to 65% of which appear only once. What was sequenced was sorted CD4+, CD8+, or CD8+CD57+ T cells (not recorded which) from PBMCs. These TCRs come from a human donor with severe aplastic anemia or a healthy control (not recorded which).

The chain links TRBV19 to TRBJ1-2, with D possibly being TRBD1 (6 bases). This CDR3 has 15 amino acids. The V end was cut by 1 base, the J end by 8 bases, with 17 bases between. CDR1 LNHDA and CDR2 SQIVND come from the germline V gene (reference sequence). The CDR3 DNA reads TGTGCCAGTAGTATAGGATTAACAGGGATGAGAGGCTACACCTTC. Its translation is CASSIGLTGMRGYTF.

In regard to this clonotype: An end of the junction does not agree with germline; a read error may underlie this. This rearrangement joins TRBV6-4 to TRBJ1-1, with D possibly being TRBD1 (5 bases). The CDR3 contains 12 residues. Germline CDR1 MRHNA, CDR2 SNTAGT. Here the CDR3 reads CATSEPGSEAFF. As DNA, the CDR3 is TGTGCCACCAGTGAGCCAGGGTCTGAAGCTTTCTTT.

The count of this clonotype is one. The rearrangement joins TRBV7-9 to TRBJ2-5; the D is unclear. Germline values: CDR1 SEHNR, CDR2 FQNEAQ (reference sequence). The germline V and J ends were trimmed by 8 bases and 5 bases, with 12 bases remaining between them. There are 12 residues in the CDR3. The CDR3 region has the DNA TGTGCCAGCTTAAACCCCCGGGAGACCCAGTACTTC. Translating gives CASLNPRETQYF.

This clonotype has a count of ten or more. V usage is TRBV19 and J usage is TRBJ2-6; D might be TRBD2 (7 bases). The CDR3 spans 21 residues. V lost 6 bases, J lost 4 bases, and 31 bases lay in between. Germline V lookup: CDR1 LNHDA, CDR2 SQIVND (reference sequence). For the CDR3, the DNA is TGTGCCAGTAGACACAAGAGGGGGGGGCAGGGGTGGGCGGTAGGGGCCAACGTCCTGACTTTC. Translation gives CASRHKRGGQGWAVGANVLTF.

This clonotype was seen a handful of times. The V and J genes are TRBV29-1 and TRBJ2-1; 13 bases fit TRBD2. The V gene end was trimmed by 7 bases and the J gene end by 8 bases; junction bases not matched to a gene: 5. In germline, CDR1 is SQVTM, CDR2 ANQGSEA. There are 13 residues in the CDR3. The CDR3 nucleotides read TGCAGCGGGAGGACTAGCGGGGGCGATGAGCAGTTCTTC. Amino acids: CSGRTSGGDEQFF.

The V and J genes are TRBV10-3 and TRBJ1-1; the D gene is possibly TRBD1 (6 bases). Germline V gene lookup returns CDR1 ENHRY and CDR2 SYGVKD. The CDR3 extends over 14 amino acids. The V end lost 2 bases, the J end lost 5 bases, and 12 bases lay between the germline ends. DNA of the CDR3: TGTGCCATCAGTGAGACAGGGAGTGGGACTGAAGCTTTCTTT. This translates into CAISETGSGTEAFF.

V and J are TRBV15 and TRBJ1-1; TRBD1 matches 7 bases. This CDR3 spans 14 amino acids. The trim removed 0 bases at V and 5 bases at J, leaving 3 bases unmatched. The V gene's germline CDR1 is LNHNV and CDR2 YYDKDF (reference sequence). For the CDR3, the DNA is TGTGCCACCAGCAGAGAGGCCAGGGGGACTGAAGCTTTCTTT. It encodes CATSREARGTEAFF.

The chain joins TRBV19 to TRBJ2-7; 8 nucleotides agree with TRBD1. Looked up from germline, CDR1 is LNHDA and CDR2 is SQIVND (reference sequence). The ends lost 4 bases at V and 5 bases at J; junction bases unmatched: 7. This CDR3 spans 14 amino acids. In DNA form, the CDR3 reads TGTGCCAGTAGTAAGCAGGGGGCTATCGACGAGCAGTACTTC. It is translated as CASSKQGAIDEQYF.

This sequence joins TRBV12-3 or TRBV12-4 and TRBJ2-5; D tentatively fits TRBD1 or TRBD2 (6 bases each). V was shortened by 0 bases and J by 5 bases, with 16 bases between the two germline ends. The CDR3 spans 16 residues. CDR3 in DNA: TGTGCCAGCAGTTTAGCGCAGGAGGGGGAAGCGGAGACCCAGTACTTC. Translated, it gives CASSLAQEGEAETQYF.

The chain carries TRBV2 and TRBJ2-1; 7 bases agree with TRBD2. Germline V gives CDR1 SNHLY, CDR2 FYNNEI. This CDR3 has 17 amino acids. With V trimmed by 6 bases and J by 5 bases, 16 bases remained unmatched. CDR3 nucleotides: TGTGCCAGCAGAGAGGGGACTATCAAAAATCGGCACAATGAGCAGTTCTTC. Its translation: CASREGTIKNRHNEQFF. The full variable domain, its missing parts supplied by reference TRBV2 and TRBJ2-1, is EPEVTQTPSHQVTQMGQEVILRCVPISNHLYFYWYRQILGQKVEFLVSFYNNEISEKSEIFDDQFSVERPDGSNFTLKIRSTKLEDSAMYFCASREGTIKNRHNEQFFGPGTRLTVL.

This clonotype has just a few counts. CDR3 residues: CASSARVGNEQFF. Here the CDR3 DNA reads TGTGCCAGCAGCGCGAGAGTAGGCAATGAGCAGTTCTTC. The chain employs TRBV7-6 and TRBJ2-1; unclear D gene. Germline V CDR1 and CDR2: SGHVS, FNYEAQ. V dropped 5 bases and J dropped 6 bases, with 11 bases sitting between them. CDR3 length: 13 residues.

With respect to this clonotype: Sequence at one end of the junction differs from germline and may be a read error. The gene calls are TRBV24-1 and TRBJ2-1, with D unresolved. Germline values: CDR1 KGHDR, CDR2 SFDVKD. This CDR3 spans 11 amino acids. The CDR3 DNA is TGTGCCACAAGTGATATAAATGAGCAGTTCTTC. Protein sequence: CATSDINEQFF.

The chain has TRBV24-1 and TRBJ1-4; a possible D gene is TRBD1 (6 bases). Trimming shortened V by 4 bases and J by 7 bases, and 12 bases separated the two germline ends. This CDR3 contains 14 residues. Germline V CDR1 and CDR2: KGHDR, SFDVKD. CDR3 coding DNA: TGTGCCACCAGTGACCCTGCAGGGGTTGAAAAACTGTTTTTT. Translated: CATSDPAGVEKLFF.

Regarding this clonotype: One end of the junction varies from germline; a read error may be responsible. The chain carries TRBV14 and TRBJ1-1, with D possibly being TRBD1 (5 bases). From germline, CDR1 is SGHDN and CDR2 FVKESK. The CDR3 is 17 amino acids. The CDR3: CASSQDPGFSHGAEAVF. Written as DNA, the CDR3 is TGTGCCAGCAGCCAAGATCCGGGTTTCTCCCACGGGGCTGAAGCTGTCTTT. The full variable domain, rest sourced from reference TRBV14 and TRBJ1-1, is EAGVTQFPSHSVIEKGQTVTLRCDPISGHDNLYWYRRVMGKEIKFLLHFVKESKQDESGMPNNRFLAERTGGTYSTLKVQPAELEDSGVYFCASSQDPGFSHGAEAVFGQGTRLTVV.